The 14 T cell receptor beta chains listed next were all sequenced from one sample in a study of response to subunit inactivated influenza vaccine. MiXCR was run by TCRdb on the RT-PCR reads, yielding one entry per CDR3 protein. The sample contains roughly 570,000 distinct CDR3 sequences, 14% of which appear only once. The input for sequencing was PBMCs from blood, taken approximately 12 days after vaccination. The receptors derive from a man aged 50 to 60 who received an inactivated influenza vaccine.

This clonotype was seen more than once but under ten times. This chain joins TRBV27 and TRBJ2-7; the D is unclear. The CDR3 spans 11 residues. V lost 8 bases to trimming and J lost 5 bases, with 10 bases between them. Germline V lookup: CDR1 MNHEY, CDR2 SMNVEV (reference sequence). The CDR3 region has the DNA TGTGCCAGCCCGGGTTCCAACGAGCAGTACTTC. This codes for CASPGSNEQYF.

The J gene is TRBJ2-1, the V gene TRBV6-1, with 15 bases fitting TRBD2. This CDR3 is 18 amino acids long. In germline, CDR1 is MNHNS, CDR2 SASEGT. The V segment lost 6 bases and the J segment 8 bases; nucleotides outside the gene matches: 14. The DNA for the CDR3 is TGTGCCAGCAGGACCCCGGGACTAGCGGGGGGCATTAGGTATGAGCAGTTCTTC. Encoded protein: CASRTPGLAGGIRYEQFF.

The V gene is TRBV5-8, the J gene TRBJ1-2; no reliable D call. Germline V lookup: CDR1 SGHTS, CDR2 YDEGEE. Trimming took off 2 bases at V and 8 bases at J, with 19 bases between the two ends. This CDR3 has 15 amino acids. In DNA, the CDR3 is TGTGCCAGCAGCTTTAAAGGGTTTTACGATATGGGCTACACCTTC. Residues: CASSFKGFYDMGYTF.

The chain joins TRBV20-1 to TRBJ2-3, with 9 positions matching TRBD1. Germline V gene lookup returns CDR1 DFQATT and CDR2 SNEGSKA (reference sequence). The CDR3 contains 16 residues. V shed 6 bases, J shed 2 bases, and the junction held 12 bases outside the gene matches. CDR3 DNA: TGCAGTGCCGCAAGTACCGGGACAGGGACCACAGATACGCAGTATTTT. It specifies CSAASTGTGTTDTQYF.

This clonotype was counted a few times. The chain couples TRBV18 to TRBJ2-7, with 8 positions matching TRBD1. There are 13 residues in the CDR3. Germline lookup yields CDR1 KGHSH and CDR2 LQKENI. As DNA, the CDR3 is TGTGCTACGCGGACAGGGTCTTCCTACGAGCAGTACTTC. It translates to CATRTGSSYEQYF.

This clonotype has at least ten counts. The chain couples TRBV11-2 to TRBJ2-3; D unclear. Looked up from germline, CDR1 is SGHAT and CDR2 is FQNNGV. V dropped 1 base and J dropped 0 bases, with 5 bases sitting between them. This CDR3 comprises 14 residues. The CDR3 coding sequence is TGTGCCAGCAGCTTAGCGGCTAGCACAGATACGCAGTATTTT. Translating gives CASSLAASTDTQYF.

The gene calls are TRBV20-1 and TRBJ1-5; maybe TRBD1 (6 bases). In germline, CDR1 is DFQATT, CDR2 SNEGSKA (reference sequence). This CDR3 has 14 amino acids. V was trimmed by 1 base and J by 1 base, leaving 8 bases between them. The CDR3 nucleotides are TGCAGTGCTAGAGGACAGGCCAGCAATCAGCCCCAGCATTTT. Translating gives CSARGQASNQPQHF.

This clonotype occurred once. The chain carries TRBV18 and TRBJ2-5, with D perhaps matching TRBD2 (6 bases). Germline V gene sequence: CDR1 KGHSH, CDR2 LQKENI. V was pared by 3 bases and J by 4 bases, with 15 bases between. This CDR3 spans 15 amino acids. Here the CDR3 reads CASSPPGVVGETQYF. Here the CDR3 DNA reads TGTGCCAGCTCACCCCCGGGAGTCGTGGGAGAGACCCAGTACTTC.

V usage is TRBV25-1 and J usage is TRBJ2-5; tentatively, D is TRBD1 (6 bases). The germline gives CDR1 MGHDK, CDR2 SYGVNS. Trimming removed 4 bases at V and 3 bases at J, with 9 bases between. This CDR3 is 13 amino acids long. The CDR3 bases are TGTGCCAGCAGTGCGTCAGGGGAAGAGACCCAGTACTTC. It specifies CASSASGEETQYF.

The chain is built from TRBV12-3 or TRBV12-4 and TRBJ2-7; a possible D gene is TRBD1 (6 bases). The CDR3 loop spans 14 amino acids. Trimming took 1 base from V and 5 from J, leaving 12 bases between them. This CDR3 reads CASSLGTQGDEQYF. CDR3 coding DNA: TGTGCCAGCAGTTTAGGTACACAGGGCGACGAGCAGTACTTC.

The genes are TRBV5-1 and TRBJ2-2, with D possibly called TRBD1 or TRBD2 (6 bases each). Germline-derived CDR1 and CDR2 are SGHRS and YFSETQ. The CDR3 runs 15 residues. With 3 bases removed from V and 4 bases from J, the gap between germline ends came to 13 bases. The CDR3 DNA reads as TGCGCCAGCAGCTACGGGGGCGGAGTCACCGGGGAGCTGTTTTTT. Translated: CASSYGGGVTGELFF.

The chain has TRBV5-7 and TRBJ1-2, with 10 bases identical to TRBD1. TRBV5-7 is an ORF for which the function is uncertain. The CDR3 is 15 residues long. After removal of 0 bases from V and 7 bases from J, the junction contained 6 bases not matched to a gene. CDR3 in amino acids: CASSLEGQGEFGYTF. Written as DNA, the CDR3 is TGTGCCAGCAGCTTGGAAGGACAGGGGGAGTTTGGCTACACCTTC.

J is TRBJ1-2 and V is TRBV29-1; D ambiguous. Trimming took off 4 bases at V and 7 bases at J, with 7 bases between the two ends. Germline lookup yields CDR1 SQVTM and CDR2 ANQGSEA. The CDR3 is 10 amino acids. The CDR3 sequence: CSVAQSGYTF. DNA for the CDR3: TGCAGCGTTGCTCAGAGTGGCTACACCTTC.

The chain recombines TRBV20-1 with TRBJ2-3, with D hard to call. Germline V gives CDR1 DFQATT, CDR2 SNEGSKA (reference sequence). The V and J ends lost 6 bases and 1 base respectively, with 17 bases between them. This CDR3 is 15 amino acids long. The CDR3 protein is CSAGPFPRGTDTQYF. The CDR3, as DNA: TGCAGTGCCGGGCCCTTCCCACGGGGCACAGATACGCAGTATTTT.